This T cell receptor beta chain is drawn from a study of blood T cell repertoires in COVID-19. Across the whole study: In each case, the material was cDNA or gDNA derived from T cells, B-cell-depleted T cells, or PBMCs.

CDR3 size: 14 residues. V lost 5 bases to trimming and J lost 4 bases, with 12 bases between them. CDR1 and CDR2 (germline): SGHVS, FQNEAQ. Only in-frame clones appear in the TCRdb table, and some are missing; sequencing was by immunoSEQ multiplex PCR. The table records over 150,000 clones, over 80% of them present only once. The rearrangement links TRBV7-8 to TRBJ2-1; unclear D gene. Sequenced input: peripheral blood. This receptor was taken from an elderly woman with active or convalescent COVID-19. Written as DNA, the CDR3 is TGTGCCAGCAGCCCCCAGTATGGTTACAATGAGCAGTTCTTC. Its protein product is CASSPQYGYNEQFF.